Listed below are T cell receptor beta chains from one sample, sequenced in a study of control samples from healthy donors and cancer patients. Profiled with immunoSEQ multiplex PCR; TCRdb holds only in-frame clones, not every one. The data contain 98,000 or so clones, less than 90% of them seen just once; the ten biggest clones take up 13% to 15%. Input material: blood. These receptor sequences come from a woman between 65 and 79 years old in good health. The conserved cysteine and the conserved F or W are not part of the CDR3 here. D genes are given only for firm matches.

J gene | V gene | D gene | CDR3 protein
TRBJ1-1 | TRBV7-9 | - | ASSLARENTEAF
TRBJ2-5 | TRBV11-2 | TRBD1 | ASSPGSTGVETQY
TRBJ2-1 | TRBV2 | - | ASSGHPYNEQF
TRBJ1-1 | TRBV5-1 | - | ASSLGAPSEAF
TRBJ1-3 | TRBV20-1 | - | SARGGNTIY
TRBJ1-1 | TRBV28 | - | ASSINVNTEAF
TRBJ2-5 | TRBV5-1 | TRBD1 | ASSLGTGGETQY
TRBJ1-3 | TRBV6-6 | TRBD1 | ASSPDRISGNTIY
TRBJ1-1 | TRBV29-1 | - | SVEGVNTEAF
TRBJ1-1 | TRBV19 | TRBD1 | ASTTGGMDTEAF
TRBJ2-1 | TRBV7-9 | - | ASSSARNEQF
TRBJ1-1 | TRBV5-6 | - | ASSSIKTGTTEAF
TRBJ2-7 | TRBV5-6 | TRBD1 | ASSFRDRISYEQY
TRBJ2-7 | TRBV2 | - | ASSDLVQGTEQY
TRBJ2-3 | TRBV5-1 | - | ASSLTVSTDTQY
TRBJ2-7 | TRBV5-8 | - | ASSLRGGIEQY
TRBJ2-7 | TRBV3-1/TRBV3-2 | - | ASSQASVLYYEQY
TRBJ1-5 | TRBV10-3 | - | AISGGGLRNQPQH
TRBJ2-5 | TRBV7-8 | TRBD1 | ASRPDRAETQY
TRBJ2-1 | TRBV7-2 | TRBD2 | ASSLVGGSSYNEQF
TRBJ2-7 | TRBV5-1 | - | ASSFGTGHYEQY
TRBJ2-3 | TRBV5-1 | - | ASSLDGRDTDTQY
TRBJ2-7 | TRBV2 | - | ASSGSPYEQY
TRBJ2-3 | TRBV3-1/TRBV3-2 | - | ASSPVGGGTQY
TRBJ1-1 | TRBV9 | - | ASSFSPRESEAF
TRBJ1-3 | TRBV5-1 | - | ASSLDQGGGNTIY
TRBJ1-2 | TRBV5-4 | - | ASSLAVRDNSGYT
TRBJ2-1 | TRBV11-2 | - | ASSLADEQF
TRBJ2-7 | TRBV7-2 | TRBD2 | ASSPAGGSEQY
TRBJ1-2 | TRBV13 | TRBD1 | ASSHRDRGYGYT
TRBJ2-2 | TRBV10-3 | TRBD2 | AINNPGTTTGELF
TRBJ1-1 | TRBV9 | - | ASSQTVNTEAF
TRBJ2-3 | TRBV18 | TRBD2 | ASSTGTSGSTDTQY
TRBJ2-1 | TRBV11-2 | TRBD2 | ASSKGTSGTYNEQF
TRBJ1-5 | TRBV6-5 | - | ASRPDRGQPQH
TRBJ2-1 | TRBV4-1 | - | ASSQDNAADYNEQF
TRBJ1-4 | TRBV2 | - | ASISGGAAPNEKLF
TRBJ1-2 | TRBV29-1 | - | SVEKGFGYGYT
TRBJ2-1 | TRBV7-3 | TRBD2 | ASSKARTSGDNEQF
TRBJ1-5 | TRBV12-3/TRBV12-4 | - | ASSTEFRQH
TRBJ1-2 | TRBV10-3 | TRBD1 | AISRQGQNYGYT
TRBJ1-2 | TRBV7-9 | - | ASSLAGDGYT
TRBJ2-1 | TRBV7-2 | - | ASSLELGVRF
TRBJ2-3 | TRBV5-1 | - | ASSLYADKDTQY
TRBJ2-5 | TRBV4-1 | TRBD1 | ASSLGQPSYQETQY
TRBJ2-2 | TRBV4-1 | - | ASSPLGASTGELF
TRBJ1-2 | TRBV5-1 | TRBD1 | ASSLGGTGLYGYT
TRBJ1-3 | TRBV5-1 | - | ASSPQPIGNTIY
TRBJ1-2 | TRBV5-4 | - | ASSLWGRVEGNYGYT
TRBJ2-2 | TRBV5-4 | TRBD2 | ASSLTSGRSGELF
TRBJ1-1 | TRBV4-1 | - | ASSQAGGFRYTEAF
TRBJ2-2 | TRBV25-1 | TRBD2 | ASSRRLAGDNTGELF
TRBJ1-5 | TRBV3-1/TRBV3-2 | - | ASSLRGAGRDQPQH
TRBJ1-5 | TRBV6-1 | - | ASTLGVGQPQH